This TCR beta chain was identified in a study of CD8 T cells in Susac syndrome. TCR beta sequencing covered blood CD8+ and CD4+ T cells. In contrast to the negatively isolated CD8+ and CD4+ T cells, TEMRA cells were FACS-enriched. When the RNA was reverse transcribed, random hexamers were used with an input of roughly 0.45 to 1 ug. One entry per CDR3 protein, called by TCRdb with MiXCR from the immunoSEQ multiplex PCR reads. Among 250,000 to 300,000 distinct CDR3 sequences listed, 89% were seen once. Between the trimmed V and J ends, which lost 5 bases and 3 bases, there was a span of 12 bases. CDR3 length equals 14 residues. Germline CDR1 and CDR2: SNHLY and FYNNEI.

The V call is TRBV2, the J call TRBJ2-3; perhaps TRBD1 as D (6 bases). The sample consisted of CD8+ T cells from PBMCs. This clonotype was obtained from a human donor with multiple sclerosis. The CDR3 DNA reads TGTGCCAGCAGTCGCGCAGGGGCAACAGATACGCAGTATTTT. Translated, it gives CASSRAGATDTQYF. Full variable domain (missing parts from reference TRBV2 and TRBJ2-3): EPEVTQTPSHQVTQMGQEVILRCVPISNHLYFYWYRQILGQKVEFLVSFYNNEISEKSEIFDDQFSVERPDGSNFTLKIRSTKLEDSAMYFCASSRAGATDTQYFGPGTRLTVL.